This entry lists 30 T cell receptor beta chains sequenced from one sample in a study of shared clonotypes between healthy human individuals. The method was immunoSEQ multiplex PCR; TCRdb's version includes in-frame clones alone and lacks a portion of them. The data hold hundreds of thousands of clones, with around 77% observed a single time. The sequenced sample consisted of PBMCs. The receptors shown here come from a woman between 40 and 50 years old in good health. Some clones in this sample may be carry-over from other donors' samples.

Concerning this clone: With a much larger clone just one base away, this may be a read error. The chain links TRBV5-4 to TRBJ2-1; TRBD2 aligns across 15 bases. The length of the CDR3 is 16 residues. Germline V CDR1 and CDR2: SGHNT, YYREEE (reference sequence). The CDR3 region is CANSPGLAGGLNEQFF. CDR3 coding DNA: TGTGCCAACAGCCCAGGACTAGCGGGAGGGCTCAATGAGCAGTTCTTC.

This chain links TRBV18 with TRBJ2-3, with a tentative D call TRBD1 (6 bases). V was shortened by 1 base and J by 0 bases, with 11 bases between the two germline ends. Germline CDR1 reads KGHSH; CDR2 reads LQKENI. The CDR3 totals 16 residues. The DNA of the CDR3 is TGTGCCAGCTCACCACGGACAGCCTCTAGCACAGATACGCAGTATTTT. Translated, it gives CASSPRTASSTDTQYF.

This clone showed up just once. The chain uses TRBV6-5 and TRBJ2-7; a weak D match, TRBD1 (5 bases). The CDR3 consists of 11 residues. The ends were cut back, 6 bases at V and 7 bases at J, with 10 bases in the middle. Per germline, CDR1 MNHEY and CDR2 SVGAGI. CDR3 loop: CASRKGWEQYF. The CDR3 nucleotides are TGTGCCAGCAGGAAGGGGTGGGAGCAGTACTTC.

This sequence joins TRBV10-2 and TRBJ2-7; D is unresolved. V was pared by 8 bases and J by 0 bases, with 11 bases between. This CDR3 is built from 13 residues. From germline, CDR1 is WSHSY and CDR2 SAAADI. The CDR3 bases are TGCGCCAGCGGGTCAACTTACTCCTACGAGCAGTACTTC. It specifies CASGSTYSYEQYF.

This clone was seen once. The V call is TRBV7-2, the J call TRBJ1-5, with TRBD1 as a possible D gene (5 bases). The CDR3 sequence is 16 residues long. V was pared by 1 base and J by 2 bases, with 12 bases between. Germline-derived CDR1 and CDR2 are SGHTA and FQGNSA. This CDR3 is CASSLERGAGNQPQHF. DNA of the CDR3: TGTGCCAGCAGCTTAGAAAGGGGCGCAGGCAATCAGCCCCAGCATTTT.

The chain couples TRBV30 to TRBJ2-7; 12 nucleotides agree with TRBD2. The CDR3 spans 15 residues. The germline gives CDR1 GTSNPN, CDR2 SVGIG (reference sequence). V lost 2 bases, J lost 5 bases, and 7 bases stayed unmatched. This CDR3 is CAWSKRLAGADEQYF. DNA of the CDR3: TGTGCCTGGAGTAAGCGACTAGCGGGAGCGGACGAGCAGTACTTC.

CDR3 residues: CASSGGMGYTF. The CDR3 nucleotides are TGTGCCAGCAGCGGGGGCATGGGCTACACCTTC. The gene calls are TRBV6-6 and TRBJ1-2; the D gene is possibly TRBD1 (6 bases). V shed 6 bases and J shed 8 bases, with 10 bases lying between them. The germline V gene has CDR1 MNHNY and CDR2 SVGAGI (reference sequence). The length of the CDR3 is 11 residues.

This chain connects TRBV27 to TRBJ2-7; TRBD2 matches 10 bases. V lost 6 bases and J lost 3; bases outside the gene matches: 2. Germline assignment: CDR1 MNHEY and CDR2 SMNVEV (reference sequence). The CDR3 runs 13 residues. The CDR3 reads CASRGTSDYEQYF. In DNA form, the CDR3 reads TGTGCCAGCAGGGGGACTAGCGACTACGAGCAGTACTTC.

In its sample, this clone was seen once. One base away lies a much larger clone, so this may be a sequencing read error. CDR3: CASSLSTSGSYNEQFF. The CDR3 DNA is TGTGCCAGCAGCCTCTCGACTAGCGGGAGCTACAATGAGCAGTTCTTC. The chain has TRBV21-1 and TRBJ2-1; whether TRBD2, the table's D call, matches the DNA was not checked. TRBV21-1 is classified as a pseudogene. CDR3 length equals 16 residues.

The chain couples TRBV7-2 to TRBJ2-3; 11 bases line up with TRBD2. This CDR3 region has 17 residues. The ends lost 5 bases at V and 5 bases at J; junction bases unmatched: 12. The germline V gene has CDR1 SGHTA and CDR2 FQGNSA. The CDR3 DNA reads TGTGCCAGCAGCCCACGCCTAGCGGGAGGTTCGGTAGATACGCAGTATTTT. As protein: CASSPRLAGGSVDTQYF.

This clone was counted a few times. This chain uses TRBV6-1 with TRBJ1-1; 11 bases map to TRBD1. CDR3 length: 13 residues. The V and J ends lost 7 bases and 11 bases, in that order; junction bases with no gene match: 9. Germline CDR1 reads MNHNS; CDR2 reads SASEGT. CDR3 DNA sequence: TGTGCCAGCATCCCCCGGGACAGGGGGACGGCTTTCTTT. It codes for CASIPRDRGTAFF.

This rearrangement joins TRBV5-1 to TRBJ1-1; D may be TRBD1 (6 bases). Per germline, CDR1 SGHRS and CDR2 YFSETQ. V lost 1 base and J 0 bases, leaving 10 bases between the germline ends. The CDR3 extends over 15 amino acids. The CDR3 region has the DNA TGCGCCAGCAGCTTGTCAGGGGTAATGAACACTGAAGCTTTCTTT. Its translation: CASSLSGVMNTEAFF.

The genes are TRBV7-3 and TRBJ1-1; D may be TRBD1 (5 bases). The V gene lost 6 bases and the J gene lost 1 base, with 15 bases spanning the gap. There are 15 residues in the CDR3. CDR1 and CDR2 from the germline V gene are SGHTA and FQGTGA. CDR3 in amino acids: CASRPGLARNTEAFF. Written as DNA, the CDR3 is TGTGCCAGCAGGCCGGGACTCGCGAGGAACACTGAAGCTTTCTTT.

This clone has a single count. The genes are TRBV14 and TRBJ2-3; weak D call: TRBD1 (5 bases). The germline CDR1 and CDR2 sequences are SGHDN and FVKESK. The CDR3 sequence is 13 residues long. Trimming took 0 bases from V and 9 from J, leaving 10 bases between them. For the CDR3, the DNA is TGTGCCAGCAGCCAAGATTGGGGCAGGACGCAGTATTTT. Translating it yields CASSQDWGRTQYF.

This clone was seen many times. At the DNA level, this CDR3 is encoded by other sequences in the same sample as well. J is TRBJ1-1 and V is TRBV2, with a possible D match to TRBD1 (5 bases). Germline CDR1 and CDR2: SNHLY and FYNNEI. This CDR3 comprises 14 residues. The V end was cut by 4 bases, the J end by 6 bases, with 15 bases between. The CDR3 DNA reads as TGTGCCAGCAGTGTACTTCAGGGCAACGCTGAAGCTTTCTTT. As protein: CASSVLQGNAEAFF.

This chain uses TRBV2 with TRBJ1-2; D remains ambiguous. V lost 7 bases, J lost 5 bases, and 11 bases lay in between. The CDR3 consists of 12 residues. The germline gives CDR1 SNHLY, CDR2 FYNNEI. This CDR3 is CASTPAGYGYTF. CDR3 nucleotides: TGTGCCAGCACCCCGGCGGGGTATGGCTACACCTTC.

J is TRBJ2-5 and V is TRBV2, with D perhaps TRBD2 (6 bases). The V and J ends lost 3 bases and 1 base respectively, with 9 bases between them. The CDR3 has 14 residues. The germline V gene has CDR1 SNHLY and CDR2 FYNNEI. CDR3 protein: CASSESRGQETQYF. The CDR3 DNA sequence: TGTGCCAGCAGTGAGTCGCGGGGCCAAGAGACCCAGTACTTC.

The chain uses TRBV28 and TRBJ2-7, with TRBD1 matching over 7 bases. The trim removed 4 bases at V and 6 bases at J, leaving 15 bases unmatched. This CDR3 region has 16 residues. Germline V CDR1 and CDR2: MDHEN, SYDVKM. In nucleotides, the CDR3 is TGTGCCAGCAGTTCGCATGGACAGGCCGGGGTTTTCGAGCAGTACTTC. This codes for CASSSHGQAGVFEQYF.

The J gene is TRBJ2-1, the V gene TRBV30, with D perhaps matching TRBD1 or TRBD2 (5 bases each). The CDR3 spans 16 residues. V lost 2 bases, J lost 2 bases, and 16 bases lay in between. The germline CDR1 and CDR2 sequences are GTSNPN and SVGIG (reference sequence). The CDR3 bases are TGTGCCTGGAGTCTCACGGGGACCGCGGCCTACAATGAGCAGTTCTTC. Its protein is CAWSLTGTAAYNEQFF.

V is TRBV28 and J is TRBJ1-4; D is perhaps TRBD1 (6 bases). Germline V lookup: CDR1 MDHEN, CDR2 SYDVKM. This CDR3 has 14 amino acids. The V end was cut by 3 bases, the J end by 5 bases, with 10 bases between. CDR3 region: CASSLDRENEKLFF. The CDR3 nucleotides read TGTGCCAGCAGTTTGGACAGAGAAAATGAAAAACTGTTTTTT. The entire variable domain, with the rest obtained from reference TRBV28 and TRBJ1-4, is as follows: DVKVTQSSRYLVKRTGEKVFLECVQDMDHENMFWYRQDPGLGLRLIYFSYDVKMKEKGDIPEGYSVSREKKERFSLILESASTNQTSMYLCASSLDRENEKLFFGSGTQLSVL.

The chain uses TRBV27 and TRBJ2-7, with D hard to call. The V gene's germline CDR1 is MNHEY and CDR2 SMNVEV (reference sequence). This CDR3 contains 15 residues. V lost 0 bases, J lost 3 bases, and 12 bases lay in between. CDR3 sequence: CASSLSSGLGYEQYF. The CDR3 DNA reads as TGTGCCAGCAGTTTATCTAGTGGGTTGGGCTACGAGCAGTACTTC.

The genes are TRBV5-1 and TRBJ1-5; D call uncertain. Germline V lookup: CDR1 SGHRS, CDR2 YFSETQ. The CDR3 is 14 residues long. V was trimmed by 1 base and J by 4 bases, leaving 9 bases between them. For the CDR3, the DNA is TGCGCCAGCAGCTTGTTACCGGGAAATCAGCCCCAGCATTTT. Its protein is CASSLLPGNQPQHF.

The CDR3 protein is CAWSQTSGYNEQFF. CDR3 in DNA: TGTGCCTGGAGTCAGACTAGCGGCTACAATGAGCAGTTCTTC. The chain combines TRBV30 with TRBJ2-1, with 9 bases matching TRBD2. Germline CDR1 is GTSNPN and CDR2 is SVGIG (reference sequence). The CDR3 is 14 amino acids. With 2 bases clipped from V and 3 bases from J, the junction kept 2 bases outside the gene matches.

This clone occurred once. A far larger clone is a single base away, which makes a read error likely. CDR3 protein: CSALSCEQYF. The CDR3 region has the DNA TGCAGCGCCCTCTCCTGCGAGCAGTACTTC. J is TRBJ2-7 and V is TRBV29-1, with D hard to call. CDR3 size: 10 residues. The germline V gene has CDR1 SQVTM and CDR2 ANQGSEA.

The chain recombines TRBV5-6 with TRBJ2-5; TRBD2 aligns across 9 bases. CDR3 size: 15 residues. The germline CDR1 and CDR2 sequences are SGHDT and YYEEEE. With V trimmed by 4 bases and J by 2 bases, 6 bases remained unmatched. The CDR3 protein is CASSKGLAKQETQYF. The CDR3 DNA is TGTGCCAGCAGCAAGGGACTAGCCAAACAAGAGACCCAGTACTTC.

The chain is built from TRBV9 and TRBJ2-1; TRBD2 is a possible D gene (5 bases). Trimming shortened V by 0 bases and J by 9 bases, and 10 bases separated the two germline ends. The length of the CDR3 is 13 residues. CDR1 and CDR2 (germline): SGDLS, YYNGEE. CDR3 DNA: TGTGCCAGCAGCGTAGCTCGGGGATCTGAGCAGTTCTTC. Its protein product is CASSVARGSEQFF.

This clone has only one observation. This rearrangement joins TRBV6-1 to TRBJ1-1; 7 nucleotides line up with TRBD1. CDR1 is MNHNS and CDR2 is SASEGT in the germline V gene. CDR3 size: 15 residues. Trimming at V came to 1 base and at J to 4 bases, leaving 6 bases not matched to a gene. As DNA, the CDR3 is TGTGCCAGCAGTGAAGAAGGGGGCGCGGGCACTGAAGCTTTCTTT. This sequence encodes CASSEEGGAGTEAFF.

V gene TRBV28 combines with J gene TRBJ2-2, with no clear D. The CDR3 length is 16 residues. V was cut by 3 bases and J by 0 bases, with 11 bases left in between. Looked up from germline, CDR1 is MDHEN and CDR2 is SYDVKM. The CDR3 nucleotides are TGTGCCAGCAGTTTTTATCGACACCCGAACACCGGGGAGCTGTTTTTT. Its protein is CASSFYRHPNTGELFF.

This chain links TRBV7-9 with TRBJ2-5, with D tentatively TRBD1 or TRBD2 (5 bases each). This CDR3 spans 14 amino acids. Germline CDR1 reads SEHNR; CDR2 reads FQNEAQ (reference sequence). Trimming took 5 bases from V and 4 from J, leaving 14 bases between them. In DNA form, the CDR3 reads TGTGCCAGCAGCCAGGTGGGGGTCCGAGAGACCCAGTACTTC. As protein: CASSQVGVRETQYF.

The V call is TRBV27, the J call TRBJ2-2; D not certain. The germline V gene has CDR1 MNHEY and CDR2 SMNVEV (reference sequence). The CDR3 sequence is 12 residues long. Between the trimmed V and J ends, which lost 6 bases and 6 bases, there was a span of 8 bases. The CDR3 loop is CASRRLSGELFF. CDR3 sequence (DNA): TGTGCCAGCAGACGCCTCTCCGGGGAGCTGTTTTTT.